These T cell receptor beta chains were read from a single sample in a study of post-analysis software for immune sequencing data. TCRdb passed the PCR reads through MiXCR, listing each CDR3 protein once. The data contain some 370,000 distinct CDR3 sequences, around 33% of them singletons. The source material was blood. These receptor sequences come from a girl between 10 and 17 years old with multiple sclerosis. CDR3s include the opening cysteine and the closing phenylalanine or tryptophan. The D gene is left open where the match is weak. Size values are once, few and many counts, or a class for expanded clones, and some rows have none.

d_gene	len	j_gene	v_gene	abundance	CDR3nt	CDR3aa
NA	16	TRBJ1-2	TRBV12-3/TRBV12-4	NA	TGTGCCAGCAGCCTGGGAGCAACTAAATGGTTGGATGGCTACACCTTC	CASSLGATKWLDGYTF
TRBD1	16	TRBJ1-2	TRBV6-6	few	TGTGCCAGCAGTTACAGGGGGAGGGGGCCGTACTATGGCTACACCTTC	CASSYRGRGPYYGYTF
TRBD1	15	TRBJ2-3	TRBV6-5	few	TGTGCCAGCAGTTACTCGGGGACAGAAACAGATACGCAGTATTTT	CASSYSGTETDTQYF
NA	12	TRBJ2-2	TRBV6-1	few	TGTGCCAGCAGTGTGGGAGCCGGGGAGCTGTTTTTT	CASSVGAGELFF
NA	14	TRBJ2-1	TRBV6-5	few	TGTGCCAGCAGTTACTCTCAGGGAGGCAATGAGCAGTTCTTC	CASSYSQGGNEQFF
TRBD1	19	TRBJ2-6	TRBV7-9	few	TGTGCCAGCAGCCATTCGTCGGACAGGGAATTAACTGGGGCCAACGTCCTGACTTTC	CASSHSSDRELTGANVLTF
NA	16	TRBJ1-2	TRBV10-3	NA	TGTGCCATCAGTACTATACAGGGCCCATTGGACTATGGCTACACCTTC	CAISTIQGPLDYGYTF
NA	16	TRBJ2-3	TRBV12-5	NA	TGTGCTAGTGGTTTGGTCCCAGGGACGCTCACAGATACGCAGTATTTT	CASGLVPGTLTDTQYF
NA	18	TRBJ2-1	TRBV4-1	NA	TGCGCCAGCAGCCAAGGAGGTCCCGTATACAGGGTAGGCAATGAGCAGTTCTTC	CASSQGGPVYRVGNEQFF
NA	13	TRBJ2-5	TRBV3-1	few	TGTGCCAGCAGGGGGACCGCGAGAGAGACCCAGTACTTC	CASRGTARETQYF
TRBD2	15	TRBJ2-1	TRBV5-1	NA	TGCGCCAGCAGCTTGGGCGGGGGGCGCTACAATGAGCAGTTCTTC	CASSLGGGRYNEQFF
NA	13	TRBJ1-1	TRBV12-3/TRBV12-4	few	TGTGCCAGCAGTTTGTCCCATGGGAGTGAAGCTTTCTTT	CASSLSHGSEAFF
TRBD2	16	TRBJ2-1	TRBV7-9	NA	TGTGCCAGCAGCTTAGCGAGGGCGGGGGAGGACAATGAGCAGTTCTTC	CASSLARAGEDNEQFF
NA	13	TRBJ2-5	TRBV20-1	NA	TGCAGAATTACAGGAGGACTCCAAGAGACCCAGTACTTC	CRITGGLQETQYF
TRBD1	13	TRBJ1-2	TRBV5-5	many	TGCGCCAGCAGCCGGACAGGGGGCTATGGCTACACCTTC	CASSRTGGYGYTF
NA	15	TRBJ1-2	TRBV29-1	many	TGCAGCGTTGAAGGTTCGGTGGGGCTTAACTATGGCTACACCTTC	CSVEGSVGLNYGYTF
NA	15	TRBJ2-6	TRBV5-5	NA	TGTGCCAGCAGCAAGACTCTTTCTGGGGCCAACGTCCTGACTTTC	CASSKTLSGANVLTF
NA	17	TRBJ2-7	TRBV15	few	TGTGCCACCAGCAGGAGGCTCGGGCAGGGTGGCTCCTACGAGCAGTACTTC	CATSRRLGQGGSYEQYF
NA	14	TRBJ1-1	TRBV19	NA	TGTGCCAGTAGTATGGAAAGGTCCCACCCGAAGGCTTTCTTT	CASSMERSHPKAFF
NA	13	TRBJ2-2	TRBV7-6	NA	TGTGCCAGCAGCCAGCAGAACACCGGGGAGCTGTTTTTT	CASSQQNTGELFF
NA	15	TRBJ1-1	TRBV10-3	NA	TGTGCCATCAGTGAGTCGATCGAGGGCAACACTGAAGTTTTCTTT	CAISESIEGNTEVFF
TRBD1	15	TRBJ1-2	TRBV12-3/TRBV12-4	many	TGTGCCAGCAGCCAGGACAGGGGGCCTGACTATGGCTACACCTTC	CASSQDRGPDYGYTF
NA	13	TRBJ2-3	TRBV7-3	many	TGTGCCAGCAGCTCCTTAGTTGCAGATACGCAGTATTTT	CASSSLVADTQYF
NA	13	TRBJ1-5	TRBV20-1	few	TGCAGTGCTAGTGCAGTGGTTATGGGGCCCCAGCATTTT	CSASAVVMGPQHF
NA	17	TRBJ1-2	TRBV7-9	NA	TGTGCCAGCAGCTTCCCGATACGACAGTCGGACCTCTATGGCTACACCTTC	CASSFPIRQSDLYGYTF
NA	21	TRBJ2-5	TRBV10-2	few	TGCGCCAGCAGTGAGTTCTTGCGACGAGGCACGAGGAATAAGGTGGTAGAGACCCAGTACTTC	CASSEFLRRGTRNKVVETQYF
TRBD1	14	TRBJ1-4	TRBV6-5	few	TGTGCCAGCAGCCACAGGGGACGATACGAAAAACTGTTTTTT	CASSHRGRYEKLFF
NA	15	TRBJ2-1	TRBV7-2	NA	TGTGCCAGCAGCCCCCGCGGCGGCAACTACAATGAGCAGTTCTTC	CASSPRGGNYNEQFF
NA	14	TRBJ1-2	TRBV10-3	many	TGTGCCATCAGTGATCGAATTCTGGAAGGAGGCTACACCTTC	CAISDRILEGGYTF
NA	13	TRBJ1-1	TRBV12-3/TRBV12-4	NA	TGTGCCAGCACTCTGGTAGGGGCAACTGAAGCTTTCTTT	CASTLVGATEAFF
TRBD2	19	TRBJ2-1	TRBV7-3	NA	TGTGCCAGCAGCCCAACGGGACTAGCGGGGGGCGGGTCCTACAATGAGCAGTTCTTC	CASSPTGLAGGGSYNEQFF
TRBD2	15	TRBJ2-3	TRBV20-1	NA	TGCAGTGCAACACTAGCGGGGGCCATCACAGATACGCAGTATTTT	CSATLAGAITDTQYF
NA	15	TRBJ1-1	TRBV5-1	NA	TGCGCCAGCAGCCTGGATTTTCCCACGAACACTGAAGCTTTCTTT	CASSLDFPTNTEAFF
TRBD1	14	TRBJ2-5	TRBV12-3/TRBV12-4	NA	TGTGCCAGCAGTTTAGCGGACAGGGGAGAGACCCAGTACTTC	CASSLADRGETQYF
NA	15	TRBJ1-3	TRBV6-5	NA	TGTGCCAGCAGGGTGACAGGAGAGGCTGGAAACACCATATATTTT	CASRVTGEAGNTIYF
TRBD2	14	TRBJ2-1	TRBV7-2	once	TGTGCCAGCAGCTTAGCGCCCCGGGGGGGAGAGCAGTTCTTC	CASSLAPRGGEQFF
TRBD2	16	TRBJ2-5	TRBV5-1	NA	TGCGCCAGCAGCTGGACTAGCGGGGGGATCCAAGAGACCCAGTACTTC	CASSWTSGGIQETQYF
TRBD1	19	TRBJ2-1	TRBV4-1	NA	TGCGCCAGCAGCCAAGATCTCAAGGTGACAGGGATCCCCTACAATGAGCAGTTCTTC	CASSQDLKVTGIPYNEQFF
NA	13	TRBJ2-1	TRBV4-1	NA	TGCGCCAGCAGCCAAGATGGTGATTCCTGGCAGTTCTTC	CASSQDGDSWQFF
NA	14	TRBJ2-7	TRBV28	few	TGTGCCAGCAGCTTGGGACGAGGAGGGCACGAGCAGTACTTC	CASSLGRGGHEQYF